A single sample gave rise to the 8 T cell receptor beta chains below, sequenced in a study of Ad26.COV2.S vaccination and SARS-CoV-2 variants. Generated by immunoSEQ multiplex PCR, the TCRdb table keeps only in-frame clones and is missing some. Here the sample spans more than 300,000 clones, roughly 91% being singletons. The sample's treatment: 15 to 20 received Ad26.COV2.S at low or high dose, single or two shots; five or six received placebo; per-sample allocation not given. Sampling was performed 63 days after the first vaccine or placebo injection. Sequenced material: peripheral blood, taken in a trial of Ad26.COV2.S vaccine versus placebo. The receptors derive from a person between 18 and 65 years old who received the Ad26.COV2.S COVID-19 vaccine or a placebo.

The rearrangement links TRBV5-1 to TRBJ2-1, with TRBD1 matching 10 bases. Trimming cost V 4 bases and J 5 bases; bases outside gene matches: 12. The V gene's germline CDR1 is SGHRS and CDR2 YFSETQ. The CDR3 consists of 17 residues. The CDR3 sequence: CASSRATGTGVNNEQFF. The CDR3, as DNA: TGCGCCAGCAGCCGGGCCACCGGGACAGGGGTTAACAATGAGCAGTTCTTC.

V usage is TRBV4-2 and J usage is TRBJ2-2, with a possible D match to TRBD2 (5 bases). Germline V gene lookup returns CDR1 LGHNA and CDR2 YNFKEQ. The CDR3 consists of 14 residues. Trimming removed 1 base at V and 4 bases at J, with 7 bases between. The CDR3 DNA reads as TGTGCCAGCAGCCAAGTAGGAGGCACCGGGGAGCTGTTTTTT. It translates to CASSQVGGTGELFF.

CDR3 in DNA: TGCAGCGTTGCCCTCGGAAACAATGAAAAACTGTTTTTT. It specifies CSVALGNNEKLFF. V is TRBV29-1 and J is TRBJ1-4; no reliable D call. CDR1 SQVTM and CDR2 ANQGSEA come from the germline V gene. The CDR3 has 13 residues. The V end lost 4 bases, the J end lost 5 bases, and 11 bases lay between the germline ends.

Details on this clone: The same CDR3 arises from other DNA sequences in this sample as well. CDR3 loop: CASSQVLNQPQHF. CDR3 sequence (DNA): TGCGCCAGCAGCCAGGTCTTGAATCAGCCCCAGCATTTT. The chain combines TRBV4-1 with TRBJ1-5; D call uncertain. Trimming removed 3 bases from V and 4 bases from J, with 7 bases in between. The length of the CDR3 is 13 residues. CDR1 and CDR2 from the germline V gene are MGHRA and YSYEKL.

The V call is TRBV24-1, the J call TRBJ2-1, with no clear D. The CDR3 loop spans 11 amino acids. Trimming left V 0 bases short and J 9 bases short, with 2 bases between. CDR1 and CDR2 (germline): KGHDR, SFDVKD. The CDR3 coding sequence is TGTGCCACCAGTGATTTGGTTGAGCAGTTCTTC. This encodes CATSDLVEQFF.

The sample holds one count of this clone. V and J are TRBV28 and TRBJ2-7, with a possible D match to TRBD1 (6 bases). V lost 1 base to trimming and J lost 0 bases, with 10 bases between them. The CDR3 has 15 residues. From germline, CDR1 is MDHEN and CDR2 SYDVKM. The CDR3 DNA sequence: TGTGCCAGCAGTTTATACCAGGGACACTCCTACGAGCAGTACTTC. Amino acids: CASSLYQGHSYEQYF.

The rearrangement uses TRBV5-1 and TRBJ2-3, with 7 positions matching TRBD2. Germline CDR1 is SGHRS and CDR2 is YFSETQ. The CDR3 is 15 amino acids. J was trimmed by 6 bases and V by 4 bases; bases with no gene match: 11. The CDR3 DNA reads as TGCGCCAGCAGCCCGTCGGGGGGATCCTGGGATACGCAGTATTTT. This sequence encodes CASSPSGGSWDTQYF. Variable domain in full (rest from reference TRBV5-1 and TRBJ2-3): KAGVTQTPRYLIKTRGQQVTLSCSPISGHRSVSWYQQTPGQGLQFLFEYFSETQRNKGNFPGRFSGRQFSNSRSEMNVSTLELGDSALYLCASSPSGGSWDTQYFGPGTRLTVL.

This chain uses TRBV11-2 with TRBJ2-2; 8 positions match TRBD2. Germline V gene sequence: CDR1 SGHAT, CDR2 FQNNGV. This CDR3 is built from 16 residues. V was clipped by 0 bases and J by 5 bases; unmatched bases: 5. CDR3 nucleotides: TGTGCCAGCAGCTTAGACGGGGGGGCGAGAACCGGGGAGCTGTTTTTT. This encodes CASSLDGGARTGELFF.